The rows below give T cell receptor beta chains drawn from one sample of a study of breast tumors, draining lymph nodes, adjacent tissues. TCRdb independently ran MiXCR on the multiplex PCR reads; one entry per CDR3 protein. The table lists fewer than 80,000 distinct CDR3 sequences, roughly two fifths of them singletons, with over 7.5% in the top ten. Sequencing used breast tumor tissue. These receptor sequences come from a female donor with breast cancer. Some clones in this sample may be carry-over from other donors' samples. The CDR3 runs from the conserved cysteine through the conserved F or W. D genes are given only for firm matches. Expanded clones get a size class; other rows say once, few or many, or leave the size out.

>NA|TRBV5-1|NA|TRBJ1-4
CASSLEQGGEKLFF
TGCGCCAGCAGCTTGGAACAGGGAGGTGAAAAACTGTTTTTT
>TRBD1|TRBV10-1|NA|TRBJ1-5
CASGESCRGLSEGGYQPQHF
TGCGCCAGCGGTGAGTCCTGCAGGGGGCTATCCGAGGGGGGCTATCAGCCCCAGCATTTT
>TRBD2|TRBV24-1|few|TRBJ2-1
CATSARGMGLGYNEQFF
TGTGCCACCAGTGCTAGGGGGATGGGACTAGGATACAATGAGCAGTTCTTC
>TRBD2|TRBV6-6|many|TRBJ2-7
CASSPGGDYAYEQYF
TGTGCCAGCAGTCCGGGGGGGGATTACGCCTACGAGCAGTACTTC
>NA|TRBV27|few|TRBJ1-1
CASSRAPVNTEAFF
TGTGCCAGCAGTAGGGCCCCAGTGAACACTGAAGCTTTCTTT
>TRBD2|TRBV19|many|TRBJ2-1
CASSTTSGGTYNEQFF
TGTGCCAGTAGTACTACTAGCGGGGGAACCTACAATGAGCAGTTCTTC
>NA|TRBV7-9|many|TRBJ2-3
CASSLYGFLDTQYF
TGTGCCAGCAGCTTATACGGGTTTTTGGATACGCAGTATTTT
>TRBD1|TRBV12-3/TRBV12-4|many|TRBJ2-5
CASRRQGKETQYF
TGTGCCAGCAGAAGACAGGGGAAAGAGACCCAGTACTTC
>NA|TRBV19|NA|TRBJ2-2
CASNSGGELFF
TGTGCCAGTAATTCCGGCGGGGAGCTGTTTTTT
>NA|TRBV7-3|many|TRBJ2-1
CASSLYSYNEQFF
TGTGCCAGCAGCTTATATTCCTACAATGAGCAGTTCTTC
>TRBD1|TRBV20-1|once|TRBJ2-5
CSAVPRQGKETQYF
TGCAGTGCCGTACCTCGACAGGGTAAGGAGACCCAGTACTTC
>TRBD2|TRBV7-7|NA|TRBJ2-1
CASGTRLADEQFF
TGTGCTAGCGGCACCCGACTAGCCGATGAGCAGTTCTTT
>NA|TRBV7-9|NA|TRBJ2-7
CASSIGDLSSYEQYF
TGTGCCAGCAGCATAGGGGACCTCAGCTCCTACGAGCAGTACTTC
>TRBD1|TRBV7-8|many|TRBJ2-7
CASSPPTGPPYEQYF
TGTGCCAGCAGCCCACCGACAGGGCCCCCCTACGAGCAGTACTTC
>TRBD1|TRBV4-1|many|TRBJ2-2
CASSRTGGTGELFF
TGCGCCAGCAGCCGGACAGGGGGCACCGGGGAGCTGTTTTTT
>NA|TRBV30|NA|TRBJ1-6
CAWKWGEDDNSPLHF
TGTGCCTGGAAGTGGGGGGAGGACGATAATTCACCCCTCCACTTT
>TRBD2|TRBV25-1|NA|TRBJ2-7
CARVASGSYEQYF
TGTGCTAGAGTGGCTAGCGGGAGCTACGAGCAGTACTTC
>TRBD1|TRBV4-2|NA|TRBJ1-6
CASSQDIQGETYSSPLHF
TGTGCCAGCAGCCAAGATATACAGGGGGAGACCTATAGTTCACCCCTCCACTTT
>NA|TRBV20-1|many|TRBJ2-7
CSARDGQALRREQYF
TGCAGTGCTAGAGATGGACAAGCCCTCCGTCGGGAGCAGTACTTC
>NA|TRBV24-1|NA|TRBJ2-1
CATILSVRQFF
TGTGCCACCATTCTGAGCGTGCGACAGTTCTTC
>TRBD2|TRBV7-2|NA|TRBJ2-5
CASRHPSGSVETQYF
TGTGCCAGCAGACACCCTAGCGGGAGTGTGGAGACCCAGTACTTC
>TRBD1|TRBV20-1|many|TRBJ2-7
CSATPPGQPDYEQYF
TGCAGTGCTACCCCACCGGGACAGCCAGACTACGAGCAGTACTTC
>TRBD2|TRBV19|many|TRBJ2-7
CASSMRTSGRNPYEQYF
TGTGCCAGTAGTATGAGGACTAGCGGGAGAAATCCCTACGAGCAGTACTTC
>TRBD1|TRBV9|once|TRBJ1-6
CASSEGTGVNSPLHF
TGTGCCAGCAGCGAGGGGACAGGGGTTAATTCACCCCTCCACTTT
>NA|TRBV11-2|many|TRBJ2-2
CASSLETGFTGELFF
TGTGCCAGCAGCTTAGAAACCGGGTTCACCGGGGAGCTGTTTTTT
>NA|TRBV2|many|TRBJ1-2
CASRSGQFGYTF
TGTGCCAGCAGGTCCGGACAGTTTGGCTACACCTTC
>TRBD2|TRBV13|many|TRBJ2-7
CASSIAGLSYEQYF
TGTGCCAGCAGCATAGCGGGGCTTTCCTACGAGCAGTACTTC
>NA|TRBV7-9|many|TRBJ2-7
CASSLVSGGHYEQYF
TGTGCCAGCAGCTTAGTTTCCGGCGGACACTACGAGCAGTACTTC
>NA|TRBV4-1|many|TRBJ2-1
CASSQGEGLRVNNEQFF
TGCGCCAGCAGCCAAGGAGAGGGGTTGCGCGTCAACAATGAGCAGTTCTTC
>NA|TRBV24-1|NA|TRBJ1-6
CATSDLKGNSPLRF
TGTGCCACCAGTGATTTGAAAGGGAACTCACCCCTCCGCTTT
>TRBD1|TRBV7-8|NA|TRBJ2-3
CASSGDRGWDTQYF
TGTGCCAGCAGCGGGGACAGGGGATGGGATACGCAGTATTTT
>NA|TRBV27|NA|TRBJ1-3
CASSLSFGGPGNTIYF
TGTGCCAGCAGTTTGTCTTTTGGGGGGCCGGGAAACACCATATATTTT
>TRBD1|TRBV18|many|TRBJ2-5
CASSRGPETQYF
TGTGCCAGCTCAAGGGGGCCAGAGACCCAGTACTTC
>TRBD1|TRBV11-2|NA|TRBJ1-4
CTSGSAGQPNEKLFF
TGTACCAGCGGCTCGGCGGGACAGCCTAATGAAAAACTGTTCTTT
>TRBD2|TRBV12-5|many|TRBJ2-7
CASGLVAGGIEQYF
TGTGCTAGTGGTTTGGTAGCGGGAGGGATTGAGCAGTACTTC
>NA|TRBV7-8|many|TRBJ1-1
CASSPSAMTEAFF
TGTGCCAGCAGCCCTAGTGCGATGACTGAAGCTTTCTTT
>NA|TRBV4-1|NA|TRBJ2-3
CASSQDEFNEQYF
TGCGCCAGCAGCCAAGATGAGTTCAATGAGCAGTATTTT
>TRBD2|TRBV27|NA|TRBJ2-5
CASSLSSTSVQTQYF
TGTGCCAGCAGTTTATCGTCGACTAGCGTACAGACCCAGTACTTC
>NA|TRBV14|many|TRBJ2-1
CASSHRGRGGAYEQFF
TGTGCCAGCAGCCACAGGGGGCGGGGGGGCGCTTATGAGCAGTTCTTC
>NA|TRBV9|NA|TRBJ2-2
CASGHSTRKRNAGELFF
TGTGCCAGCGGCCATAGTACTAGGAAGAGGAACGCCGGGGAGCTGTTTTTT
>TRBD1|TRBV19|NA|TRBJ1-1
CASSLRTGGKMNTEAFF
TGTGCCAGTAGTCTTCGGACAGGGGGAAAGATGAACACTGAAGCTTTCTTT
>NA|TRBV20-1|NA|TRBJ2-5
CSAPEGGANETQYF
TGCAGTGCTCCCGAAGGGGGAGCTAATGAGACCCAGTACTTC
>NA|TRBV7-2|many|TRBJ2-1
CASSLVKGHEQFF
TGTGCCAGCAGCTTAGTAAAGGGCCATGAGCAGTTCTTC
>NA|TRBV18|many|TRBJ1-4
CASSPLIAATNEKLFF
TGTGCCAGCTCACCATTGATTGCGGCAACTAATGAAAAACTGTTTTTT
>NA|TRBV27|few|TRBJ2-7
CASSLHGLATLTYEQYF
TGTGCCAGCAGTTTACACGGCCTAGCGACGCTGACCTACGAGCAGTACTTC
>NA|TRBV11-2|many|TRBJ2-7
CASSVMGDPRVLYEQYF
TGTGCCAGCAGCGTTATGGGGGACCCACGCGTCTTGTACGAGCAGTACTTC
>NA|TRBV7-8|many|TRBJ2-2
CASSLVRVASDTGELFF
TGTGCCAGCAGCTTAGTGAGAGTAGCGTCTGACACCGGGGAGCTGTTTTTT